One and the same sample provided the 18 T cell receptor beta chains below, sequenced in a study of blood T cell repertoires in COVID-19 (dated by TCRdb to between 2020 and 2021). The method behind the library was the immunoSEQ multiplex PCR assay. The source is immuneACCESS, and TCRdb retained only in-frame sequences with V and J called. Part of the clones is not carried over; for the studies checked, unresolved V genes explain less than half of this, and the remainder is unexplained. The sample yields 50,000 to 60,000 clones; approximately 80% were counted once. More than 4.5% of the sample rests with the top ten. The sequenced sample was peripheral blood. These receptors were collected from a human donor in a cohort sampled during active or convalescent COVID-19.

This rearrangement joins TRBV27 to TRBJ2-7; tentatively, D is TRBD1 (5 bases). Germline CDR1 reads MNHEY; CDR2 reads SMNVEV (reference sequence). The CDR3 sequence is 13 residues long. The V end was cut by 2 bases, the J end by 6 bases, with 11 bases between. CDR3 in amino acids: CASSLASGSEQYF. The DNA for the CDR3 is TGTGCCAGCAGTTTAGCCTCAGGGTCCGAGCAGTACTTC.

The J gene is TRBJ1-2, the V gene TRBV14, with D maybe TRBD1 (6 bases). This CDR3 contains 15 residues. Germline CDR1 is SGHDN and CDR2 is FVKESK. Trimming cost V 0 bases and J 5 bases, with 13 bases left between them. CDR3 sequence (DNA): TGTGCCAGCAGCCAAGATGAGGGAGGGGGTTATGGCTACACCTTC. Amino acid sequence: CASSQDEGGGYGYTF.

CDR3 in DNA: TGTGCCAGCAGCTTAGTTCAGGGCCCTACCGGGGAGCTGTTTTTT. Protein product: CASSLVQGPTGELFF. The genes are TRBV7-8 and TRBJ2-2; D might be TRBD1 (5 bases). The CDR3 covers 15 residues. Germline CDR1 and CDR2: SGHVS and FQNEAQ. Trimming pared 1 base from V and 5 bases from J, leaving 11 bases between. Variable domain in full (rest from reference TRBV7-8 and TRBJ2-2): GAGVSQSPRYKVAKRGQDVALRCDPISGHVSLFWYQQALGQGPEFLTYFQNEAQLDKSGLPSDRFFAERPEGSVSTLKIQRTQQEDSAVYLCASSLVQGPTGELFFGEGSRLTVL.

The genes are TRBV30 and TRBJ1-6; a possible D gene is TRBD1 (6 bases). The CDR3 consists of 14 residues. Germline lookup yields CDR1 GTSNPN and CDR2 SVGIG (reference sequence). Trimming shortened V by 2 bases and J by 8 bases, and 13 bases separated the two germline ends. CDR3 loop: CAWSRQGTHSPLHF. CDR3 sequence (DNA): TGTGCCTGGAGTAGGCAGGGGACGCATTCACCCCTCCACTTT.

The J gene is TRBJ1-6, the V gene TRBV4-2, with D tentatively TRBD1 (6 bases). V was cut by 6 bases and J by 5 bases, with 17 bases left in between. There are 16 residues in the CDR3. Germline CDR1 reads LGHNA; CDR2 reads YNFKEQ. DNA for the CDR3: TGTGCCAGCAGTAAAGGACAGAAAGCTAATAATTCACCCCTCCACTTT. Protein product: CASSKGQKANNSPLHF.

J is TRBJ1-5 and V is TRBV6-5; D may be TRBD1 (6 bases). V lost 2 bases, J lost 7 bases, and 12 bases lay in between. Per the germline V gene, CDR1 is MNHEY and CDR2 is SVGAGI. The CDR3 is made up of 14 amino acids. The DNA of the CDR3 is TGTGCCAGCAGTTACGGGACATCAGGGCAGCCCCAGCATTTT. Translating it yields CASSYGTSGQPQHF.

This clone showed up just a few times. The V call is TRBV29-1, the J call TRBJ2-2; 8 positions agree with TRBD1. CDR1 SQVTM and CDR2 ANQGSEA come from the germline V gene. This CDR3 has 12 amino acids. V dropped 7 bases and J dropped 5; count of bases not matched to a gene: 3. The CDR3 sequence is CSAGQGTGELFF. The CDR3 nucleotides are TGCAGCGCCGGACAGGGAACCGGGGAGCTGTTTTTT.

The chain combines TRBV20-1 with TRBJ2-1; D ambiguous. V lost 3 bases, J lost 5 bases, and 8 bases lay in between. Germline lookup yields CDR1 DFQATT and CDR2 SNEGSKA (reference sequence). The CDR3 has 12 amino acids. CDR3 sequence: CSASDNNNEQFF. The DNA of the CDR3 is TGCAGTGCTAGTGACAACAACAATGAGCAGTTCTTC.

This sequence joins TRBV6-2 or TRBV6-3 and TRBJ1-5; 9 nucleotides agree with TRBD1. Trimming took 2 bases from V and 2 from J; bases not matched to a gene: 10. The CDR3 contains 18 residues. The germline CDR1 and CDR2 sequences are MNHEY and SVGEGT. CDR3 sequence (DNA): TGTGCCAGCAGTTACCGGCCTACAGGGGGCTTGGGCAATCAGCCCCAGCATTTT. Translating gives CASSYRPTGGLGNQPQHF.

The chain carries TRBV4-2 and TRBJ1-6, with D possibly TRBD1 on 6 matching bases. V lost 1 base, J lost 7 bases, and 17 bases lay in between. The length of the CDR3 is 17 residues. The germline gives CDR1 LGHNA, CDR2 YNFKEQ. The DNA for the CDR3 is TGTGCCAGCAGCCAAGTCGATGCGGGGGGCGGGAATTCACCCCTCCACTTT. It translates to CASSQVDAGGGNSPLHF.

The chain joins TRBV15 to TRBJ1-2, with D possibly being TRBD1 (6 bases). CDR3 size: 14 residues. V was cut by 0 bases and J by 7 bases, with 12 bases left in between. Germline values: CDR1 LNHNV, CDR2 YYDKDF (reference sequence). CDR3: CATSRDPEGGGYTF. The DNA of the CDR3 is TGTGCCACCAGCAGAGATCCCGAAGGGGGTGGCTACACCTTC.

This clone was seen only once. The chain is built from TRBV5-1 and TRBJ1-3; D is unclear. V dropped 5 bases and J dropped 3 bases, with 12 bases sitting between them. Per germline, CDR1 SGHRS and CDR2 YFSETQ. The CDR3 runs 14 residues. CDR3 protein: CASSSSIDGNTIYF. The CDR3 DNA reads as TGCGCCAGCAGTAGCAGTATAGATGGAAACACCATATATTTT.

The rearrangement uses TRBV5-1 and TRBJ1-1; a weak D match, TRBD1 (6 bases). V was shortened by 2 bases and J by 1 base, with 9 bases between the two germline ends. Looked up from germline, CDR1 is SGHRS and CDR2 is YFSETQ. The CDR3 totals 14 residues. The CDR3 coding sequence is TGCGCCAGCAGCTTTTGGGGACAGAACACTGAAGCTTTCTTT. Protein: CASSFWGQNTEAFF.

The chain is built from TRBV3-1 (or the pseudogene TRBV3-2) and TRBJ2-4, with D possibly TRBD2 on 6 matching bases. The CDR3 is 17 residues long. Germline V lookup: CDR1 LGHDT, CDR2 YNNKEL (reference sequence). The germline V and J ends were trimmed by 4 bases and 5 bases, with 21 bases remaining between them. DNA of the CDR3: TGTGCCAGCAGCCTTTCCACGGGACTCCTCCTCCAAAACATTCAGTACTTC. It yields the protein CASSLSTGLLLQNIQYF.

The chain couples TRBV3-1 (or the pseudogene TRBV3-2) to TRBJ2-2; 15 positions agree with TRBD2. The CDR3 totals 17 residues. V was pared by 4 bases and J by 3 bases, with 3 bases of the junction left unmatched. Germline loops: CDR1 LGHDT, CDR2 YNNKEL (reference sequence). The CDR3 region has the DNA TGTGCCAGCAGCCGGACTAGCGGGGGGGTGGACACCGGGGAGCTGTTTTTT. This sequence encodes CASSRTSGGVDTGELFF.

CDR3 DNA sequence: TGTGCCAGTAGTAGGACAACCTACAATGAGCAGTTCTTC. Its translation: CASSRTTYNEQFF. The chain uses TRBV19 and TRBJ2-1; TRBD1 might be the D (5 bases). Trimming took 4 bases from V and 2 from J, leaving 6 bases between them. The germline V gene has CDR1 LNHDA and CDR2 SQIVND (reference sequence). This CDR3 is 13 amino acids long. Together with reference TRBV19 and TRBJ2-1, the CDR3 gives the full variable domain: DGGITQSPKYLFRKEGQNVTLSCEQNLNHDAMYWYRQDPGQGLRLIYYSQIVNDFQKGDIAEGYSVSREKKESFPLTVTSAQKNPTAFYLCASSRTTYNEQFFGPGTRLTVL.

The chain uses TRBV18 and TRBJ2-1, with 8 bases lining up with TRBD1. J was trimmed by 4 bases and V by 3 bases; bases with no gene match: 11. Germline V CDR1 and CDR2: KGHSH, LQKENI. This CDR3 has 17 amino acids. CDR3 sequence reads: CASSPGTGDVYYNEQFF. In nucleotides, the CDR3 is TGTGCCAGCTCACCCGGGACAGGTGATGTTTATTACAATGAGCAGTTCTTC.

This clone appeared many times. The J gene is TRBJ1-5, the V gene TRBV19; D is unclear. The CDR3 is made up of 14 amino acids. V lost 9 bases to trimming and J lost 2 bases, with 14 bases between them. CDR1 and CDR2 from the germline V gene are LNHDA and SQIVND (reference sequence). In nucleotides, the CDR3 is TGTGCCAGCGAAGGAGGTGGAGGCAATCAGCCCCAGCATTTT. It translates to CASEGGGGNQPQHF.